This T cell receptor beta chain was retrieved from a study of long-term antiretroviral therapy in people with HIV. The overall study: The oldest samples precede the 2015 immediate-ART recommendation by about a decade. Findings and limits, study-wide: Repertoires from HIV showed CDR3 length ranges narrower than those of controls.

A remark on this clone: The target antigen is unknown.

Researchers report immunoSEQ v3.0 was run at survey level. The table came from immunoSEQ multiplex PCR; TCRdb's copy has only in-frame clones and leaves some out. The sample lists 20,000 to 25,000 clones; approximately 81% were seen once. The sequencing used unsorted PBMCs, collected 2.4 years after starting antiretroviral therapy. The receptor was derived from a man aged 35-49 years with HIV.

The CDR3 nucleotides are TGTGCCAGCAGTCAGGGGAACCCTGGAAACACCATATATTTT. It translates to CASSQGNPGNTIYF. V is TRBV6-5 and J is TRBJ1-3; D is perhaps TRBD1 (6 bases). The CDR3 runs to 14 residues. CDR1 MNHEY and CDR2 SVGAGI come from the germline V gene. Trimming pared 5 bases from V and 2 bases from J, leaving 10 bases between.